The 22 T cell receptor beta chains below all came from one sample that was sequenced in a study of T cell repertoires in cytomegalovirus infection. No antigen has been identified for these receptors. TCRdb analysed the reads with MiXCR anew, one entry per CDR3 protein. The table shows nearly 700,000 distinct CDR3 sequences, with around a third occurring only once. The specimen was cultured PBMCs, collected from culture after CMV antigen stimulation. These receptors came from a human donor in good health (CMV status not recorded). Some clones in this sample may be carry-over from other donors' samples.

The rearrangement links TRBV7-4 to TRBJ1-6; TRBD1 agrees at 7 bases. The germline gives CDR1 SGHVT, CDR2 SQSDAQ. The J segment lost 9 bases and the V segment lost 5 bases, leaving 10 bases of the junction unmatched. The CDR3 has 15 amino acids. CDR3 sequence: CASSTGQDRLSPLHF. The CDR3 DNA sequence: TGTGCCAGCAGCACCGGACAGGATAGGCTTTCACCCCTCCACTTT.

This clonotype was counted a few times. The chain combines TRBV12-5 with TRBJ2-2; D call uncertain. Per the germline V gene, CDR1 is LGHNT and CDR2 is FRNRAP. V was trimmed by 7 bases and J by 7 bases, leaving 7 bases between them. The CDR3 runs to 11 residues. The CDR3, as DNA: TGTGCTAGTGCCGCGTACGGGGAGCTGTTTTTT. Its protein is CASAAYGELFF. Filled out from reference TRBV12-5 and TRBJ2-2, the complete variable domain reads DARVTQTPRHKVTEMGQEVTMRCQPILGHNTVFWYRQTMMQGLELLAYFRNRAPLDDSGMPKDRFSAEMPDATLATLKIQPSEPRDSAVYFCASAAYGELFFGEGSRLTVL.

The chain recombines TRBV19 with TRBJ2-1; D unclear. Germline V lookup: CDR1 LNHDA, CDR2 SQIVND (reference sequence). The CDR3 covers 16 residues. Trimming removed 1 base at V and 4 bases at J, with 14 bases between. CDR3 protein: CASSIGTDVLYNEQFF. The CDR3 nucleotides read TGTGCCAGTAGTATAGGAACAGATGTGCTTTACAATGAGCAGTTCTTC.

The rearrangement links TRBV2 to TRBJ2-2; D remains ambiguous. CDR1 and CDR2 from the germline V gene are SNHLY and FYNNEI. This CDR3 region has 13 residues. V shed 8 bases and J shed 4 bases, with 11 bases lying between them. In DNA, the CDR3 is TGTGCCAGCCGGAGAGAAAGCACCGGGGAGCTGTTTTTT. It codes for CASRRESTGELFF.

The chain combines TRBV14 with TRBJ2-1; 11 bases fit TRBD1. V lost 5 bases to trimming and J lost 3 bases; unmatched junction nucleotides: 6. CDR1 and CDR2 (germline): SGHDN, FVKESK. The CDR3 contains 16 residues. CDR3 in amino acids: CASSSRGTGGYNEQFF. The CDR3 nucleotides are TGTGCCAGCAGCAGCCGCGGGACAGGGGGCTACAATGAGCAGTTCTTC.

This sequence joins TRBV23-1 and TRBJ2-5; 7 bases fit TRBD1. TRBV23-1 is classed as an ORF, of uncertain function. Trimming took 2 bases from V and 5 from J; bases not matched to a gene: 5. The CDR3 spans 14 residues. CDR3 nucleotide sequence: TGCGCCAGCAGTCAAGACAGGGTCGGTGAGACCCAGTACTTC. It yields the protein CASSQDRVGETQYF.

This clonotype has a count of ten or more. The rearrangement links TRBV7-2 to TRBJ1-1; D possibly corresponds to TRBD1 (5 bases). V was trimmed by 5 bases and J by 10 bases, leaving 14 bases between them. CDR1 and CDR2 (germline): SGHTA, FQGNSA. There are 12 residues in the CDR3. The CDR3 loop is CASSRDPPGAFF. The CDR3 DNA is TGTGCCAGCAGCCGGGACCCCCCGGGAGCTTTCTTT. Full variable domain (remainder filled in from reference TRBV7-2 and TRBJ1-1): GAGVSQSPSNKVTEKGKDVELRCDPISGHTALYWYRQSLGQGLEFLIYFQGNSAPDKSGLPSDRFSAERTGGSVSTLTIQRTQQEDSAVYLCASSRDPPGAFFGQGTRLTVV.

This clonotype showed up many times. The chain has TRBV7-8 and TRBJ1-5; no clear D. V shed 6 bases and J shed 7 bases, with 19 bases lying between them. CDR3 length: 15 residues. CDR1 and CDR2 (germline): SGHVS, FQNEAQ. CDR3 nucleotides: TGTGCCAGCAGTCATGGGCCGTCGGGTGGGCAGCCCCAGCATTTT. It translates to CASSHGPSGGQPQHF.

This clonotype was observed many times. The chain combines TRBV7-2 with TRBJ2-1; 14 bases fit TRBD2. The CDR3 is made up of 19 amino acids. Germline CDR1 is SGHTA and CDR2 is FQGNSA. The J segment lost 6 bases and the V segment lost 5 bases, leaving 15 bases of the junction unmatched. The CDR3 region is CASSLLWVRLAGGLNEQFF. CDR3 nucleotide sequence: TGTGCCAGCAGCCTGCTCTGGGTTCGACTAGCGGGGGGGCTCAATGAGCAGTTCTTC. Variable domain in full (rest from reference TRBV7-2 and TRBJ2-1): GAGVSQSPSNKVTEKGKDVELRCDPISGHTALYWYRQSLGQGLEFLIYFQGNSAPDKSGLPSDRFSAERTGGSVSTLTIQRTQQEDSAVYLCASSLLWVRLAGGLNEQFFGPGTRLTVL.

This sequence joins TRBV12-3 or TRBV12-4 and TRBJ1-2; D unclear. V shed 9 bases and J shed 7 bases, with 12 bases lying between them. The CDR3 runs 11 residues. The DNA for the CDR3 is TGTGCCAGTCAAGAGTTGTCTGGCTACACCTTC. This encodes CASQELSGYTF.

In this sample, this clonotype turned up a few times. The chain combines TRBV7-2 with TRBJ2-7, with 10 bases that match TRBD2. The V segment lost 1 base and the J segment 3 bases; nucleotides outside the gene matches: 6. Germline V gene lookup returns CDR1 SGHTA and CDR2 FQGNSA. This CDR3 has 16 residues. CDR3: CASSLGLAGVYYEQYF. CDR3 DNA: TGTGCCAGCAGCTTAGGGCTAGCGGGAGTTTACTACGAGCAGTACTTC.

V and J are TRBV7-6 and TRBJ2-5; weak D call: TRBD2 (7 bases). Trimming removed 6 bases at V and 4 bases at J, with 12 bases between. This CDR3 has 13 amino acids. Per the germline V gene, CDR1 is SGHVS and CDR2 is FNYEAQ. CDR3 sequence reads: CASRGEGGETQYF. CDR3 sequence (DNA): TGTGCCAGCAGAGGGGAGGGGGGAGAGACCCAGTACTTC.

In its sample, this clonotype was seen many times. The chain is built from TRBV6-1 and TRBJ1-2; 8 bases agree with TRBD1. The CDR3 contains 14 residues. Trimming removed 7 bases from V and 6 bases from J; junction bases left unmatched: 10. CDR1 is MNHNS, CDR2 SASEGT, per germline. The CDR3 protein is CASNPRTGIHGYTF. The CDR3 DNA sequence: TGTGCCAGCAACCCAAGGACAGGGATCCATGGCTACACCTTC.

This clonotype was seen a few times. The chain combines TRBV7-6 with TRBJ2-7, with TRBD1 as a possible D gene (6 bases). Germline V CDR1 and CDR2: SGHVS, FNYEAQ. The V end lost 7 bases, the J end lost 7 bases, and 17 bases lay between the germline ends. The CDR3 contains 13 residues. The CDR3 loop reads CASIPTGTGEQYF. CDR3 DNA: TGTGCCAGCATCCCGACAGGAACGGGAGAGCAGTACTTC.

This clonotype was found many times. The chain joins TRBV7-2 to TRBJ2-7; D remains ambiguous. The CDR3 has 12 residues. Trimming removed 5 bases at V and 6 bases at J, with 11 bases between. Germline values: CDR1 SGHTA, CDR2 FQGNSA. The CDR3 nucleotides read TGTGCCAGCAGCCCCGTAGGTCGCGAGCAGTACTTC. This translates into CASSPVGREQYF.

The CDR3: CSVKQSYNSPLHF. Here the CDR3 DNA reads TGCAGCGTAAAGCAGTCCTATAATTCACCCCTCCACTTT. The chain links TRBV29-1 to TRBJ1-6, with no clear D. In germline, CDR1 is SQVTM, CDR2 ANQGSEA. V lost 6 bases, J lost 1 base, and 7 bases lay in between. The CDR3 sequence is 13 residues long.

This clonotype was picked up many times. This chain joins TRBV7-2 and TRBJ1-1; possible D gene TRBD1, 5 bases. Germline CDR1 and CDR2: SGHTA and FQGNSA. This CDR3 has 14 residues. Trimming removed 5 bases at V and 6 bases at J, with 16 bases between. CDR3 region: CASSPRGGEAEAFF. As DNA, the CDR3 is TGTGCCAGCAGCCCCCGGGGGGGTGAGGCTGAAGCTTTCTTT.

The chain combines TRBV4-2 with TRBJ2-7; D may correspond to TRBD1 or TRBD2 (6 bases each). Between the trimmed V and J ends, which lost 4 bases and 3 bases, there was a span of 28 bases. Germline V CDR1 and CDR2: LGHNA, YNFKEQ. The CDR3 is 19 residues long. The CDR3 DNA sequence: TGTGCCAGCAGCCGAGAGGAGCAAAGGGGGGTTTCTGGAGACTACGAGCAGTACTTC. Its translation: CASSREEQRGVSGDYEQYF.

The chain is built from TRBV7-2 and TRBJ1-3; 7 bases are a match to TRBD1. J was trimmed by 0 bases and V by 4 bases; bases with no gene match: 9. This CDR3 spans 17 amino acids. The germline V gene encodes CDR1 SGHTA and CDR2 FQGNSA. The CDR3 here is CASSSKLTGSSGNTIYF. CDR3 DNA sequence: TGTGCCAGCAGCTCTAAACTGACAGGGTCCTCTGGAAACACCATATATTTT. Full variable domain (rest looked up from reference TRBV7-2 and TRBJ1-3): GAGVSQSPSNKVTEKGKDVELRCDPISGHTALYWYRQSLGQGLEFLIYFQGNSAPDKSGLPSDRFSAERTGGSVSTLTIQRTQQEDSAVYLCASSSKLTGSSGNTIYFGEGSWLTVV.

The chain links TRBV5-4 to TRBJ1-2, with a tentative D call TRBD1 (5 bases). This CDR3 contains 12 residues. Germline V lookup: CDR1 SGHNT, CDR2 YYREEE (reference sequence). V dropped 7 bases and J dropped 6 bases, with 13 bases sitting between them. The CDR3 spells CASPGPGDGYTF. In DNA form, the CDR3 reads TGTGCCAGCCCGGGGCCCGGCGATGGCTACACCTTC.

This clonotype appeared a single time. CDR3 loop: CASSGTRVGTQYF. CDR3 sequence (DNA): TGTGCCAGCAGTGGGACCAGAGTTGGTACGCAGTATTTT. V gene TRBV2 combines with J gene TRBJ2-3; no clear D gene. The CDR3 spans 13 residues. V was cut by 4 bases and J by 8 bases, with 13 bases left in between. From germline, CDR1 is SNHLY and CDR2 FYNNEI. The whole variable domain, filled in from reference TRBV2 and TRBJ2-3, reads EPEVTQTPSHQVTQMGQEVILRCVPISNHLYFYWYRQILGQKVEFLVSFYNNEISEKSEIFDDQFSVERPDGSNFTLKIRSTKLEDSAMYFCASSGTRVGTQYFGPGTRLTVL.

V gene TRBV19 combines with J gene TRBJ2-3, with D hard to call. CDR3 size: 13 residues. V dropped 4 bases and J dropped 1 base, with 6 bases sitting between them. Per germline, CDR1 LNHDA and CDR2 SQIVND (reference sequence). In DNA form, the CDR3 reads TGTGCCAGTAGTACCCTACGCACAGATACGCAGTATTTT. It translates to CASSTLRTDTQYF.